This is a list of T cell receptor beta chains from one sample in a study of T cell repertoires in cytomegalovirus infection. Via MiXCR, TCRdb re-called the reads, giving one row per CDR3 protein. Among about 830,000 distinct CDR3 sequences listed, 32% were seen once. The antigens for these receptors are not known. This sample comprised cultured CD8+ T cells from PBMCs, obtained from culture after CMV antigen stimulation. All receptors come from a human donor in good health (CMV status not recorded). Some clones in this sample may be carry-over from other donors' samples. Each CDR3 is given with its conserved first and last residue. The D gene is left open where the match is weak. Some rows have no size entry. The others give once, few or many, or a class for an expanded clone.

d_gene,v_gene,j_gene,abundance,CDR3nt,CDR3aa
.,TRBV14,TRBJ2-1,once,TGTGCCAGCAGCCCCTCCGGATACATTAATGAGCAGTTCTTC,CASSPSGYINEQFF
TRBD1,TRBV10-3,TRBJ2-6,.,TGTGCCATCAGTGAGAGGGACAGGGACTCTGGGGCCAACGTCCTGACTTTC,CAISERDRDSGANVLTF
TRBD2,TRBV7-9,TRBJ2-5,few,TGTGCCAGCAGCTTCCCCCGACTAGCGGGGGAAGTGGAGACCCAGTACTTC,CASSFPRLAGEVETQYF
TRBD1,TRBV14,TRBJ1-2,few,TGTGCCAGCAGCCAAGACCGTACCGGGACAGGGAGCTATGGCTACACCTTC,CASSQDRTGTGSYGYTF
.,TRBV4-1,TRBJ2-1,few,TGCGCCAGCAGCCACGAACCGCCGGACACCTTCTACAATGAGCAGTTCTTC,CASSHEPPDTFYNEQFF
.,TRBV6-5,TRBJ2-2,many,TGTGCCAGCACCGTCGCCGGTGGGTCCGGGGAGCTGTTTTTT,CASTVAGGSGELFF
.,TRBV10-2,TRBJ1-5,.,TGCGCCAGCACTGACAGTTACAATCAGCCCCAGCATTTT,CASTDSYNQPQHF
.,TRBV12-3/TRBV12-4,TRBJ2-2,.,TGTTCTACGGGTACATCGAACACCGGGGAGCTGTTTTTT,CSTGTSNTGELFF
TRBD1,TRBV7-9,TRBJ2-1,.,TGTGCCAGCAGCGAGGGGGCTTGGGGACGCAATGAGCAGTTCTTC,CASSEGAWGRNEQFF
.,TRBV7-6,TRBJ1-4,.,TGTGCCAGCAGCTTAGTGGAGGGGTGGTACATACGAACTAATGAAAAACTGTTTTTT,CASSLVEGWYIRTNEKLFF
TRBD1,TRBV7-6,TRBJ2-1,many,TGTGCCAGCAGCTCGACCGGGACAGGAGGATACAATGAGCAGTTCTTC,CASSSTGTGGYNEQFF
.,TRBV7-6,TRBJ2-3,few,TGTGCCAGCAGCTTAGCCGTCTCTGACACAGATACGCAGTATTTT,CASSLAVSDTDTQYF
.,TRBV28,TRBJ1-3,.,TGTGCCAGCAGTTCCCGAGCAGCTGGAAACACCATATGTTTT,CASSSRAAGNTICF
.,TRBV7-6,TRBJ2-3,.,TGTGCCAGCAGCTTACGGGGACCCCTCCAGACAGATACGCAGTATTTT,CASSLRGPLQTDTQYF
.,TRBV25-1,TRBJ1-1,many,TGTGCCAGCAGTGAACAGGGTTACACTGAAGCTTTCTTT,CASSEQGYTEAFF
.,TRBV6-5,TRBJ2-7,.,TGTGCCAGCCTCTCGGGGCGATACGAGCAGTACTTC,CASLSGRYEQYF
TRBD1,TRBV6-6,TRBJ1-2,.,TGTGCCAGCAGTTTCGAGGGGGCAAGAGGCTACACCTTC,CASSFEGARGYTF
.,TRBV7-4,TRBJ2-1,.,TGTGCCAGCAGCTTACTGCCCGCGCCCAATGAGCAGTTCTTC,CASSLLPAPNEQFF
TRBD2,TRBV6-2/TRBV6-3,TRBJ2-3,.,TGTGCCAGCAGTCTACTAGCGGGGTTAGCAGATACGCAGTATTTT,CASSLLAGLADTQYF
.,TRBV5-6,TRBJ1-1,few,TGTGCCAGCAGCAGACCCCTGAACACTGAAGCTTTCTTT,CASSRPLNTEAFF
.,TRBV29-1,TRBJ2-3,few,TGCAGCGTTCTGGCGGCCACAGATACGCAGTATTTT,CSVLAATDTQYF
.,TRBV19,TRBJ2-1,many,TGTGCCAGTAGTATAGTTGGTGAGTCGTACAATGAGCAGTTCTTC,CASSIVGESYNEQFF
TRBD1,TRBV6-6,TRBJ2-1,few,TGTGCCAGCAGTTACGTTCCCCCGGACAGGGGCCATGAGCAGTTCTTC,CASSYVPPDRGHEQFF
.,TRBV20-1,TRBJ1-6,few,TGCAGTGCTGGGCCCCCGACAGCTACCTATAATTCACCCCTCCACTTT,CSAGPPTATYNSPLHF
.,TRBV7-9,TRBJ2-1,few,TGTGCCAGCAGCTTAGAGGACCAGGCAAGGGTACAGTTCTTC,CASSLEDQARVQFF
.,TRBV29-1,TRBJ1-2,few,TGCAGCGTTGAAGTATTGGTTTGGGGAGGGCACGGCTATGGCTACACCTTC,CSVEVLVWGGHGYGYTF
.,TRBV5-6,TRBJ1-4,.,TGTGCCAGCAGCTGGGTCTTGAATGAAAAACTGTTTTTT,CASSWVLNEKLFF
.,TRBV7-9,TRBJ1-1,.,TGTGCCAGCACCGACAGGACGGACACTGAAGCTTTCTTT,CASTDRTDTEAFF
TRBD2,TRBV6-5,TRBJ2-1,few,TGTGCCAGCAGTATCAGCGGGGGAAACTACAATGAGCAGTTCTTC,CASSISGGNYNEQFF
.,TRBV27,TRBJ2-1,.,TGTGCCAGCACGCCTACAGGAGTCTACAATGAGCAGTTCTTC,CASTPTGVYNEQFF
.,TRBV24-1,TRBJ2-2,.,TGTGCCACCAGTGATTTGGGAGGCGGGGAGCTGTTTTTT,CATSDLGGGELFF
.,TRBV2,TRBJ2-1,.,TGTGCCAGCAGTGAAGACGGGGGAGACTACAATGAGCAGTTCTTC,CASSEDGGDYNEQFF
.,TRBV19,TRBJ1-5,.,TGTGCCACCGGGCCTACAGATCACAATCAGCCCCAGCATTTT,CATGPTDHNQPQHF
.,TRBV4-1,TRBJ1-1,few,TGCGCCAGCAGCCAAGAACACCGGGGCGGAACTGAAGCTTTCTTT,CASSQEHRGGTEAFF
.,TRBV7-9,TRBJ2-5,few,TGTGCCAGCAGCAGGAAGGGGGAAGAGACCCAGTACTTC,CASSRKGEETQYF
.,TRBV11-2,TRBJ2-1,.,TGTGCCAGCAGCATCCGGTCCCGGGGATTGGAAGGAAATGAGCAGTTCTTC,CASSIRSRGLEGNEQFF
.,TRBV7-2,TRBJ2-7,few,TGTGCCAGCAGCCACCCCTGGGAGGGGGCATACGAGCAGTACTTC,CASSHPWEGAYEQYF
TRBD2,TRBV6-1,TRBJ2-5,many,TGTGCCAGTTTGGGGACTAGCGGGATGGAGACCCAGTACTTC,CASLGTSGMETQYF
TRBD1,TRBV14,TRBJ1-3,.,TGTGCCAGCAGCCTCCGCCGCCGACAGGGGCCCGGAAACACCATATATTTT,CASSLRRRQGPGNTIYF
.,TRBV12-3/TRBV12-4,TRBJ1-1,few,TGTGCCAGCAGTCTGATGACAGTAAAAGGAGCTTTCTTT,CASSLMTVKGAFF
TRBD1,TRBV5-5,TRBJ2-2,.,TGTGCCAGCAGCTGGGACAGGGATCCCGGGGAGCTGTTTTTT,CASSWDRDPGELFF
.,TRBV6-5,TRBJ2-3,.,TGTGCCAGCAGCCGCCGGGTTGAGGAAGAGACGCAGTATTTT,CASSRRVEEETQYF
TRBD1,TRBV10-3,TRBJ2-6,few,TGTGCCATCAGACCCGGACAGGCCGTAATTTCTGGGGCCAACGTCCTGACTTTC,CAIRPGQAVISGANVLTF
.,TRBV12-3/TRBV12-4,TRBJ1-3,few,TGTGCCAGCAGTTTGGGCCCGACAAACACCATATATTTT,CASSLGPTNTIYF
.,TRBV4-1,TRBJ1-1,.,TGCGCCAGCAGCCAAGAGGTAGGGAACACTGAAGCTTTCTTT,CASSQEVGNTEAFF
.,TRBV7-9,TRBJ2-1,few,TGTGCCAGCAGGGAACCCGGGCTTGGGAATGAGCAGTTCTTC,CASREPGLGNEQFF
.,TRBV7-6,TRBJ2-2,few,TGTGCCAGCAGCTTAACAGCAATCTTCGCGAACACCGGGGAGCTGTTTTTT,CASSLTAIFANTGELFF
TRBD1,TRBV6-2/TRBV6-3,TRBJ2-1,.,TGTGCCAGCAGCGCCGAGACAGGGCCCCCCTACAATGAGCAGTTCTTC,CASSAETGPPYNEQFF
.,TRBV12-3/TRBV12-4,TRBJ2-5,.,TGTGCCAGCAGTCCGGAAGACCCTGCCGAGGCCCAAGAGACCCAGTACTTC,CASSPEDPAEAQETQYF